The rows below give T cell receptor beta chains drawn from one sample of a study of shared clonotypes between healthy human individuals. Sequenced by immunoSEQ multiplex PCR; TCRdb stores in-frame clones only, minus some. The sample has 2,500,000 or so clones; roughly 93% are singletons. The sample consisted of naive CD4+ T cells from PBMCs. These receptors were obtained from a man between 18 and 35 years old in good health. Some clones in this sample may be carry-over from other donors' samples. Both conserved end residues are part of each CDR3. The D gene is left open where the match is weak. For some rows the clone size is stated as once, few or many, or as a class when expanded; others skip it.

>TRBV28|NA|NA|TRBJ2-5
TGTGCCAGCAGTTTATTAGACAAAGAGACCCAGTACTTC
CASSLLDKETQYF
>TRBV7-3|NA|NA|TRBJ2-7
TGTGCCAGCAGCTTATCGGGAAGCTCCTACGAGCAGTACTTC
CASSLSGSSYEQYF
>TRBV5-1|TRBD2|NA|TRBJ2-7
TGCGCCAGCAGCTTGGAGGCGGGAGACTACGAGCAGTACTTC
CASSLEAGDYEQYF
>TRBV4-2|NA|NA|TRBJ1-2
TGTGCCAGCAGCCTGGGGCGGGGGAACGGCTACACCTTC
CASSLGRGNGYTF
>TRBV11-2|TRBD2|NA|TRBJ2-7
TGTGCCAGCAGCAGCGGGACCCAAACCGAGCAGTACTTC
CASSSGTQTEQYF
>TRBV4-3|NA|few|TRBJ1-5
TGCGCCAGCAGCCAAGAGTACAGGCTCCCTAATCAGCCCCAGCATTTT
CASSQEYRLPNQPQHF
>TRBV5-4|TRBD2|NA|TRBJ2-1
TGTGCCAGCAGCTGGGGCCTTGCGGGAGAATACAATGAGCAGTTCTTC
CASSWGLAGEYNEQFF
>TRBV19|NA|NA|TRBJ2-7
TGTGCCAGTAGGTCGAGGGACGGCCGGCTTTGGGAGCAGTACTTC
CASRSRDGRLWEQYF
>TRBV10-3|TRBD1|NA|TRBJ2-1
TGTGCCATCAGACACACCGGACAGGCTGACTACAATGAGCAGTTCTTC
CAIRHTGQADYNEQFF
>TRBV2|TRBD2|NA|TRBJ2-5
TGTGCCAGCAGTTTCCGAGCGGGAAGCCAAGAGACCCAGTACTTC
CASSFRAGSQETQYF
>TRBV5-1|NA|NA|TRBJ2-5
TGCGCCAGCAGCTTCCCCGGGGAAATAGCGACCCAGTACTTC
CASSFPGEIATQYF
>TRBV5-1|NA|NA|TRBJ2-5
TGCGCCAGCAGCGGGGGGGACAATCAAGAGACCCAGTACTTC
CASSGGDNQETQYF
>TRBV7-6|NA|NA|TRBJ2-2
TGTGCCAGCAGCTTAGGTTCGAGGGGAATCACCGGGGAGCTGTTTTTT
CASSLGSRGITGELFF
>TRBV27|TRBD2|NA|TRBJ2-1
TGTGCCAGCAGTCCCCGTGCGGGACTAGACGGCAATGAGCAGTTCTTC
CASSPRAGLDGNEQFF
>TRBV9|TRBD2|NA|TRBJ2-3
TGTGCCAGCAGCGTAGAAGGACTAGCGCTCACAGATACGCAGTATTTT
CASSVEGLALTDTQYF
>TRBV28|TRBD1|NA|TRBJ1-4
TGTGCCAGCAGTTACAGGGGAACTAATGAAAAACTGTTTTTT
CASSYRGTNEKLFF
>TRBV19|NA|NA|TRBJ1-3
TGTGCCAGTAGCCCCACATTCGAGTTTGGAAACACCATATATTTT
CASSPTFEFGNTIYF
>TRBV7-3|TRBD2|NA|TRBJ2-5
TGTGCCAGCAGCTCAGTAGATCTGGCGGGAGGGTTGGAGACCCAGTACTTC
CASSSVDLAGGLETQYF
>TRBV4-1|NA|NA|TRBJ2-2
TGCGCCAGCAGCCGAAGTGTAACAGGCACCGGGGAGCTGTTTTTT
CASSRSVTGTGELFF
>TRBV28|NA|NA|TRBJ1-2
TGTGCCAGCAGTTTTTCCCGGGCCCATCGGAATGGCTACACCTTC
CASSFSRAHRNGYTF
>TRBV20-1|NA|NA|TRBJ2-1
TGCAGTGGTTCGTGGAATGAGCAGTTCTTC
CSGSWNEQFF
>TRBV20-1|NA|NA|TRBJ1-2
TGCAGTCACGTAGGGGCAAGTGTCTACACCTTC
CSHVGASVYTF
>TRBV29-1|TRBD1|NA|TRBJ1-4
TGCAGCGTTACCGGGACAGGGGGTGAAAAACTGTTTTTT
CSVTGTGGEKLFF
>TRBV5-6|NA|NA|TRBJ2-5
TGTGCCAGCAGCTTGCTCGCTTTTCCAGAGACCCAGTACTTC
CASSLLAFPETQYF
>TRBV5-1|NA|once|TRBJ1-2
TGCGCCAGCAGCTTGGTCGAGGCCCCGACGGGTGGCTACACCTTC
CASSLVEAPTGGYTF
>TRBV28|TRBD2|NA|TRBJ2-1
TGTGCCAGCAGTTTATGGACCGGAGCGGGAGGGGGTTACAATGAGCAGTTCTTC
CASSLWTGAGGGYNEQFF
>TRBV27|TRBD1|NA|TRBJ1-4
TGTGCCACCCCAGGTCAGGGGGCCTCTTGGGATGAAAAACTGTTTTTT
CATPGQGASWDEKLFF
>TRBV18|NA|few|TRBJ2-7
TGTGCCAGCTCACCGTTTTCTCTGGACAGCTCCTACGAGCAGTACTTC
CASSPFSLDSSYEQYF
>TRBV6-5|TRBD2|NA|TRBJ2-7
TGTGCCAGCAGAAAACTAGCGGGAGCTCTACACGAGCAGTACTTC
CASRKLAGALHEQYF
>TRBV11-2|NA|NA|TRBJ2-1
TGTGCCAGCAGCTTTAGGGTCTCCTACAATGAGCAGTTCTTC
CASSFRVSYNEQFF
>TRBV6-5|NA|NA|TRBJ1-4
TGTGCCAGCAGTTTTCGGGGCCCAAATGAAAAACTGTTTTTT
CASSFRGPNEKLFF
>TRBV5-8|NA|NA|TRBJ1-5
TGTGCCAGCAGCTTGGCGGGGGGGGCTAGCAATCAGCCCCAGCATTTT
CASSLAGGASNQPQHF
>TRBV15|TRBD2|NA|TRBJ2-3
TGTGCCACCAGCAGAGATATGGGGGGAGGGACGCAGTATTTT
CATSRDMGGGTQYF
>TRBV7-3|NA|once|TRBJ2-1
TGTGCCAGCAGCTTCACGAGGGACAATGAGCAGTTCTTC
CASSFTRDNEQFF
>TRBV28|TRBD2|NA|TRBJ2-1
TGTGCCAGCCCCCCGTGGCCTAGCGGAAGTAGCTCCTACAATGAGCAGTTCTTC
CASPPWPSGSSSYNEQFF
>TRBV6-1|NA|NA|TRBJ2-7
TGTGCCAGCAATGGGGGTAGCGGAGCCGGGTACGAGCAGTACTTC
CASNGGSGAGYEQYF
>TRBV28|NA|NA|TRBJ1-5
TGTGCCAGCAGTTTAGGGTATCAGCCCCAGCATTTT
CASSLGYQPQHF
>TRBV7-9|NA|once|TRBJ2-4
TGTGCCAGCAGCTTAGGGGGGGCTGGTTACTTC
CASSLGGAGYF
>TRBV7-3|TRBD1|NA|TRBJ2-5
TGTGCCAGCAGCCTTGGGACAGAAGAGACCCAGTACTTC
CASSLGTEETQYF
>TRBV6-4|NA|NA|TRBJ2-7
TGTGCCAGCAGTGACTTCCCCTCCCGGGAGTTGGGCTACGAGCAGTACTTC
CASSDFPSRELGYEQYF
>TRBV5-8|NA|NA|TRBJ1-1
TGTGCCAGCAGCTTGGCCTGGGAGGGCCTGAACACTGAAGCTTTCTTT
CASSLAWEGLNTEAFF
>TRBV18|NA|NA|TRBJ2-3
TGTGCCTCTCCGGTCCCGACTAGCACAGATACGCAGTATTTT
CASPVPTSTDTQYF
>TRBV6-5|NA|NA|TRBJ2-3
TGTGCCAGCAGTCAAAATCGCGGGACAGATACGCAGTATTTT
CASSQNRGTDTQYF
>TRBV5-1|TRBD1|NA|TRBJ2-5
TGCGCCAGCAGCCCCGATCGAGGGGGCCGGGAGACCCAGTACTTC
CASSPDRGGRETQYF
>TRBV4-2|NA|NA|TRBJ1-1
TGTGCCAGCAGCCAAGTGGGGGGAGAGGGGACTGAAGCTTTCTTT
CASSQVGGEGTEAFF
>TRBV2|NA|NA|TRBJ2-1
TGTGCCAGCAGCGCCGGGACCAATTCCTACAATGAGCAGTTCTTC
CASSAGTNSYNEQFF
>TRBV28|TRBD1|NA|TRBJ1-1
TGTGCCAGCAGTTTGCTAGGGGGCGCTAGTGAAGCTTTCTTT
CASSLLGGASEAFF
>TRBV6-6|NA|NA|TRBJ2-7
TGTGCCAGCAGTTACAGAGACAGGGAGGTCTACGAGCAGTACTTC
CASSYRDREVYEQYF
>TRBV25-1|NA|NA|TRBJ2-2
TGTGCCAGCAGCCCTACCGGCCAGGGGCACACCGGGGAGCTGTTTTTT
CASSPTGQGHTGELFF
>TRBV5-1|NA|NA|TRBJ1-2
TGCGCCAGCAGCTTGGATGGCGAACCCTATGGCTACACCTTC
CASSLDGEPYGYTF
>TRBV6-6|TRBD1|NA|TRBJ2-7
TGTGCCAGCAGTTCCGGGACAGGCCGGGAGCAGTACTTC
CASSSGTGREQYF
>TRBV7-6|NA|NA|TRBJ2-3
TGTGCCAGCAGCTTAAGGGGCGCAGATACGCAGTATTTT
CASSLRGADTQYF
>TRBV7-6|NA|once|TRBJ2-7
TGTGCCAGCAGCTCGCCGGCGGGACAGATCTACGAGCAGTACTTC
CASSSPAGQIYEQYF
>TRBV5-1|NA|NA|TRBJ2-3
TGCGCCAGCAGCTCTGGGTCGTGGGTGAACACAGATACGCAGTATTTT
CASSSGSWVNTDTQYF
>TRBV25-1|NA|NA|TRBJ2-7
TGTGCCAGCAGTGGCGCCGGAGGGATGGGGTACGAGCAGTACTTC
CASSGAGGMGYEQYF
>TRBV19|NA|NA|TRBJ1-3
TGTGCCAGTACCCAGGGGTCTGGAAACACCATATATTTT
CASTQGSGNTIYF